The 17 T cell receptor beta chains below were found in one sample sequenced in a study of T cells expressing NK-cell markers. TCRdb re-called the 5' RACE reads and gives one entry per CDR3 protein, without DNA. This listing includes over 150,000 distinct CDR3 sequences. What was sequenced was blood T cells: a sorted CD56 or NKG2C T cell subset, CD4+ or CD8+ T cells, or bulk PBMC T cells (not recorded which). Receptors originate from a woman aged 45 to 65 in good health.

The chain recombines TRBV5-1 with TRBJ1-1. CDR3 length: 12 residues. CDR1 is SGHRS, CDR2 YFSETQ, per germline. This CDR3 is CASSPGGTSAFF.

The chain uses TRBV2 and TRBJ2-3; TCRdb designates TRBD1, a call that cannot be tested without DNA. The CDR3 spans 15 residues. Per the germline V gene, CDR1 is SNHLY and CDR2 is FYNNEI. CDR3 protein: CASRDKTGSSDTQYF.

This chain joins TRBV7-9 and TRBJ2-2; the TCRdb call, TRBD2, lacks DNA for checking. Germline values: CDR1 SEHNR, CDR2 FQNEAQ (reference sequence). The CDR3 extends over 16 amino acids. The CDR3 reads CASSLLVSGNTGELFF. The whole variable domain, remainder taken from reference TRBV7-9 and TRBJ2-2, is DTGVSQNPRHKITKRGQNVTFRCDPISEHNRLYWYRQTLGQGPEFLTYFQNEAQLEKSRLLSDRFSAERPKGSFSTLEIQRTEQGDSAMYLCASSLLVSGNTGELFFGEGSRLTVL.

The CDR3 is CASSPRTGDSNEKLFF. The genes are TRBV7-9 and TRBJ1-4; as DNA is missing, the TRBD1 call by TCRdb cannot be tested. CDR1 and CDR2 (germline): SEHNR, FQNEAQ (reference sequence). This CDR3 comprises 16 residues.

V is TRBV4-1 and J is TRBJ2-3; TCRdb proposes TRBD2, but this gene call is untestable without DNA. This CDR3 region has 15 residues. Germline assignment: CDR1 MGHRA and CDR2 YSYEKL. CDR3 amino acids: CASSQDQGPRDTQYF.

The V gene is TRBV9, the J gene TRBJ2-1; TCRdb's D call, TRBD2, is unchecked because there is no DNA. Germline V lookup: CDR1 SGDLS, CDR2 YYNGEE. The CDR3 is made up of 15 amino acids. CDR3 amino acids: CASSVEGGSQNEQFF.

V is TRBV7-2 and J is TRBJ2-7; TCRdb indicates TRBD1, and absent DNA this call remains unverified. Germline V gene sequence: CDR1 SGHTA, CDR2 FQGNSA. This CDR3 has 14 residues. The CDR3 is CASSPPGEANEQYF.

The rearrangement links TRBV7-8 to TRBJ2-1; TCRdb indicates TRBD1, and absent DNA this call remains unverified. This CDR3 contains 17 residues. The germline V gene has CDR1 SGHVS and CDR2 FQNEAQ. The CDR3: CASSLAATGGGRYEQFF.

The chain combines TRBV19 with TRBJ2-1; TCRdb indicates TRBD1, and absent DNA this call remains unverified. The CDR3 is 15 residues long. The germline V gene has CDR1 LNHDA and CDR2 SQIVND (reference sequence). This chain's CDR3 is CASRKLPDAPNEQFF.

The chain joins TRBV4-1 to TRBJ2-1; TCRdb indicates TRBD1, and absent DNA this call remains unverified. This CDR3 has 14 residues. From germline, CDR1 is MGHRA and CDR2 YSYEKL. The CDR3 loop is CASSQPGTVDEQFF.

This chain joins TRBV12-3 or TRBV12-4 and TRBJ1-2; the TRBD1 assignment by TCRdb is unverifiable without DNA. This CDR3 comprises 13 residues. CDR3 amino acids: CASNPGRPDGYTF.

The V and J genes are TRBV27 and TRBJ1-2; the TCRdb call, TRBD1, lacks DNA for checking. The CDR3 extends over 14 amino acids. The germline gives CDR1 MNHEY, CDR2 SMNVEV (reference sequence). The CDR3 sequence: CASSPFGSGYGYTF.

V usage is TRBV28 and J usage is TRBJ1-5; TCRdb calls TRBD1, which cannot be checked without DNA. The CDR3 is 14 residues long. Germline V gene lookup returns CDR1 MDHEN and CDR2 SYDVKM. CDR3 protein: CASRYEGFNQPQHF.

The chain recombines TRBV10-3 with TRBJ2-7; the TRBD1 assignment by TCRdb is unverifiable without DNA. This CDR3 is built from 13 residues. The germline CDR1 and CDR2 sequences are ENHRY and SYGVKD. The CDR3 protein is CAISDTGPYEQYF.

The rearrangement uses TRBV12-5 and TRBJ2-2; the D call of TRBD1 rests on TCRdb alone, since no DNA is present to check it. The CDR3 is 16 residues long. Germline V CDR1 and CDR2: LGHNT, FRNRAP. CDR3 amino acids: CASATLGTANTGELFF.

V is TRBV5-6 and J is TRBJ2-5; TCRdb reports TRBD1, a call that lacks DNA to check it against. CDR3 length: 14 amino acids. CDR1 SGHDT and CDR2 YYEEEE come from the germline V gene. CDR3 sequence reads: CASSLGGAQETQYF. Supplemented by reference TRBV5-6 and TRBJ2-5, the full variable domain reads DAGVTQSPTHLIKTRGQQVTLRCSPKSGHDTVSWYQQALGQGPQFIFQYYEEEERQRGNFPDRFSGHQFPNYSSELNVNALLLGDSALYLCASSLGGAQETQYFGPGTRLLVL.

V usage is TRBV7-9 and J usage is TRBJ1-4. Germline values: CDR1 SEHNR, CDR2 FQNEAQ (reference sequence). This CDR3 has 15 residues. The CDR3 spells CASSLPGLAEEKLFF.